Listed here are 17 T cell receptor beta chains from one sample, sequenced in a study of CD8+ T cells in alopecia areata. RNA was isolated and reverse transcribed to cDNA, the sequencing template. Sequencing was performed with immunoSEQ multiplex PCR; in TCRdb, only in-frame clones are kept and a portion is missing. The repertoire holds tens of thousands of clones, with 55% to 65% as singletons. Sequences were derived from CD8+ T cells sorted from blood, sampled at week 0. The receptors shown here come from a human donor with alopecia areata.

V and J are TRBV7-2 and TRBJ1-2, with 12 positions matching TRBD1. This CDR3 has 18 residues. V lost 2 bases to trimming and J lost 3 bases; unmatched junction nucleotides: 10. Germline CDR1 reads SGHTA; CDR2 reads FQGNSA. CDR3 coding DNA: TGTGCCAGCAGCTTAATGGGGACAGGGGGCAGCGCGGACTATGGCTACACCTTC. As protein: CASSLMGTGGSADYGYTF. Full variable domain (missing parts from reference TRBV7-2 and TRBJ1-2): GAGVSQSPSNKVTEKGKDVELRCDPISGHTALYWYRQSLGQGLEFLIYFQGNSAPDKSGLPSDRFSAERTGGSVSTLTIQRTQQEDSAVYLCASSLMGTGGSADYGYTFGSGTRLTVV.

This clone was detected a few times. J is TRBJ2-7 and V is TRBV25-1; D is unresolved. There are 12 residues in the CDR3. From germline, CDR1 is MGHDK and CDR2 SYGVNS. The ends were cut back, 6 bases at V and 9 bases at J, with 15 bases in the middle. The CDR3: CASSPNSGVQYF. The CDR3 DNA is TGTGCCAGCAGCCCCAACAGTGGTGTGCAGTACTTC.

The chain links TRBV4-1 to TRBJ2-1, with TRBD2 as a possible D gene (6 bases). The V and J ends lost 0 bases and 2 bases respectively, with 14 bases between them. In germline, CDR1 is MGHRA, CDR2 YSYEKL. The length of the CDR3 is 17 residues. The CDR3 loop reads CASSQEDATSPYNEQFF. In DNA form, the CDR3 reads TGCGCCAGCAGCCAAGAAGACGCTACTAGCCCCTACAATGAGCAGTTCTTC.

This chain joins TRBV29-1 and TRBJ2-7; D is perhaps TRBD1 (6 bases). Per the germline V gene, CDR1 is SQVTM and CDR2 is ANQGSEA. This CDR3 contains 12 residues. V was pared by 6 bases and J by 3 bases, with 12 bases between. CDR3 sequence (DNA): TGCAGCGTAGAAACAGGGATCTACGAGCAGTACTTC. Translated, it gives CSVETGIYEQYF.

In this sample, this clone turned up a few times. The chain uses TRBV6-5 and TRBJ2-2, with a possible D match to TRBD2 (5 bases). Germline V gene data show CDR1 as MNHEY and CDR2 as SVGAGI. This CDR3 is 15 amino acids long. Trimming shortened V by 1 base and J by 2 bases, and 8 bases separated the two germline ends. CDR3 protein: CASSYFRTNTGELFF. The CDR3 DNA follows: TGTGCCAGCAGTTACTTTCGGACTAACACCGGGGAGCTGTTTTTT.

Relative to its sample, this clone is medium-sized (0.01 to 0.1%). The identical CDR3 is also encoded by other nucleotide sequences in the sample. The V and J genes are TRBV13 and TRBJ1-3; D not resolved. V was cut by 1 base and J by 4 bases, with 8 bases left in between. Germline CDR1 PRHDT, CDR2 FYEKMQ (reference sequence). The CDR3 extends over 14 amino acids. This chain's CDR3 is CASSLEGTGNTIYF. CDR3 nucleotide sequence: TGTGCCAGCAGCTTAGAGGGAACAGGAAACACCATATATTTT. Full variable domain (outside the CDR3, taken from reference TRBV13 and TRBJ1-3): AAGVIQSPRHLIKEKRETATLKCYPIPRHDTVYWYQQGPGQDPQFLISFYEKMQSDKGSIPDRFSAQQFSDYHSELNMSSLELGDSALYFCASSLEGTGNTIYFGEGSWLTVV.

The chain carries TRBV29-1 and TRBJ2-7; maybe TRBD1 (6 bases). V gave up 5 bases and J gave up 3 bases, with 11 bases separating them. CDR1 and CDR2 (germline): SQVTM, ANQGSEA. The CDR3 loop spans 12 amino acids. This CDR3 reads CSVMGANYEQYF. In nucleotides, the CDR3 is TGCAGCGTTATGGGGGCAAACTACGAGCAGTACTTC.

The chain uses TRBV29-1 and TRBJ2-1; D is unresolved. Trimming pared 7 bases from V and 7 bases from J, leaving 14 bases between. The CDR3 contains 12 residues. The germline V gene encodes CDR1 SQVTM and CDR2 ANQGSEA. CDR3 in amino acids: CSGIGFGNEQFF. CDR3 in DNA: TGCAGCGGGATAGGGTTTGGGAATGAGCAGTTCTTC.

For this clone: The same CDR3 is also encoded by other DNA sequences in this sample. V is TRBV5-6 and J is TRBJ2-7, with D unclear. CDR3 length: 11 amino acids. Germline V lookup: CDR1 SGHDT, CDR2 YYEEEE. Trimming took off 3 bases at V and 1 base at J, with 2 bases between the two ends. CDR3 protein: CASSSSYEQYF. CDR3 sequence (DNA): TGTGCCAGCAGCTCGTCCTACGAGCAGTACTTC.

The gene calls are TRBV29-1 and TRBJ1-2; D perhaps matches TRBD1 (6 bases). In germline, CDR1 is SQVTM, CDR2 ANQGSEA. This CDR3 region has 12 residues. Deletions cut 7 bases from V and 4 bases from J, with 13 bases between. The CDR3 DNA reads TGCAGCGCCGTAGACAGGATCTATGGCTACACCTTC. Translation: CSAVDRIYGYTF.

The chain joins TRBV5-5 to TRBJ2-7; tentatively, D is TRBD1 or TRBD2 (7 bases each). Trimming took off 4 bases at V and 1 base at J, with 18 bases between the two ends. This CDR3 is 16 amino acids long. The germline V gene has CDR1 SGHKS and CDR2 YYEKEE (reference sequence). The CDR3 is CASSHPGEGASYEQYF. CDR3 bases: TGTGCCAGCAGCCACCCTGGGGAGGGGGCTTCCTACGAGCAGTACTTC.

The chain uses TRBV30 and TRBJ2-1; a weak D match, TRBD1 (5 bases). V was cut by 1 base and J by 6 bases, with 19 bases left in between. Germline V CDR1 and CDR2: GTSNPN, SVGIG (reference sequence). The CDR3 sequence is 16 residues long. The CDR3 sequence is CAWSGVGSPRGNEQFF. CDR3 bases: TGTGCCTGGAGTGGGGTGGGCTCTCCTAGGGGCAATGAGCAGTTCTTC.

The rearrangement joins TRBV4-1 to TRBJ1-5, with 7 bases lining up with TRBD1. Germline CDR1 reads MGHRA; CDR2 reads YSYEKL. The CDR3 loop spans 17 amino acids. J lost 0 bases, V lost 3 bases, and 8 bases had no gene match. The CDR3 region has the DNA TGCGCCAGCAGCCACGATACAGGGGCCCTTAGCAATCAGCCCCAGCATTTT. Protein: CASSHDTGALSNQPQHF.

V is TRBV30 and J is TRBJ1-5; 8 nucleotides line up with TRBD1. The CDR3 is 13 amino acids. CDR1 and CDR2 (germline): GTSNPN, SVGIG (reference sequence). The ends lost 5 bases at V and 4 bases at J; junction bases unmatched: 4. This CDR3 reads CAWGRDRNQPQHF. The CDR3 DNA is TGTGCCTGGGGCCGGGACAGGAATCAGCCCCAGCATTTT.

The chain recombines TRBV6-6 with TRBJ1-2; 7 bases align to TRBD1. The germline CDR1 and CDR2 sequences are MNHNY and SVGAGI (reference sequence). The CDR3 contains 14 residues. V lost 5 bases, J lost 8 bases, and 11 bases stayed unmatched. CDR3 nucleotide sequence: TGTGCCAGCAGTGACGGGACAGCTAGTCACGGCTACACCTTC. Protein product: CASSDGTASHGYTF.

The table lists this clone with a few counts. The genes are TRBV13 and TRBJ1-2; D is unclear. CDR3 length equals 15 residues. V lost 5 bases, J lost 4 bases, and 17 bases lay in between. In germline, CDR1 is PRHDT, CDR2 FYEKMQ (reference sequence). DNA for the CDR3: TGTGCCAGCAGCCCCTCGGCTATGGCCCTCTATGGCTACACCTTC. Protein product: CASSPSAMALYGYTF.

The chain employs TRBV29-1 and TRBJ1-1; tentatively, D is TRBD1 (5 bases). The germline gives CDR1 SQVTM, CDR2 ANQGSEA. Trimming took off 3 bases at V and 3 bases at J, with 11 bases between the two ends. The CDR3 has 13 residues. CDR3 amino acids: CSVDLGEDTEAFF. CDR3 in DNA: TGCAGCGTTGATTTGGGGGAGGACACTGAAGCTTTCTTT.